This T cell receptor beta chain came from a study of T cell responses to AZD1222 COVID-19 vaccine. The overall study: Second doses that came at about 4 or about 12 weeks were put together. Study-level findings and limits: White British ancestry dominated among donors, who included more females, and clonal diversity was possibly underestimated.

This table comes from immunoSEQ multiplex PCR, and its TCRdb copy is limited to in-frame clones, with some not included. The data contain 150,000 to 190,000 clones, around nine tenths of them seen just once; the ten biggest clones take up 1.5% to 2%. The CDR3 length is 13 residues. Trimming stripped 5 bases from V and 7 bases from J, with 12 bases between. Germline loops: CDR1 MGHDK, CDR2 SYGVNS. As regards this clone: The antigen is unknown.

The clonotype originates from an adult in good health. The chain employs TRBV25-1 and TRBJ1-5; weak D call: TRBD1 (5 bases). The specimen comprised peripheral blood, sampled on day 0 of AZD1222 vaccination. The CDR3 reads CASSPQGGQPQHF. DNA for the CDR3: TGTGCCAGCAGTCCGCAGGGAGGGCAGCCCCAGCATTTT. Full variable domain (outside the CDR3, taken from reference TRBV25-1 and TRBJ1-5): EADIYQTPRYLVIGTGKKITLECSQTMGHDKMYWYQQDPGMELHLIHYSYGVNSTEKGDLSSESTVSRIRTEHFPLTLESARPSHTSQYLCASSPQGGQPQHFGDGTRLSIL.